Given below is one T cell receptor (beta chain) in context. This clonotype was observed a few times. It has no known antigen specificity. No much larger clonotype is one base removed from it; base qualities were not supplied. This entry belongs to a study of T-cell memory formation after mild COVID-19 (dated by TCRdb to the early 2020s). For context, the study as a whole: TCR sequence clusters from the two donors were found to be largely donor specific. T-cell clones expanding and contracting after mild COVID-19 in two donors were tracked by longitudinal TCRalpha and TCRbeta repertoire sequencing. The cohort was made up of two young adult volunteers, one female and one male, who were previously healthy. Beyond this particular receptor, the publication reports: Only a couple of mild cases were covered by the study, and larger cohorts that include severe cases with pre-infection samples were considered necessary. Contracting CD4+ clones turned up mainly in the CM and EM memory subsets, whereas EMRA was where CD8+ clones were enriched. From day 15 to 85, contracting clones showed balanced CD4/CD8 phenotypes, whereas a second wave of clones that expanded from day 15 to 37 leaned towards CD4+. SARS-CoV-2 specificity was not confirmed for the second-wave clones peaking on day 37. The detection of some responding clones in pre-infection memory suggests that pre-existing cross-reactive memory T cells joined the SARS-CoV-2 response.

The sample was run on an Illumina NovaSeq 6000. TCRalpha and TCRbeta cDNA libraries were built by 5'RACE with constant-segment primers, adding sample barcodes and unique molecular identifiers. RNA was extracted from every sample with Trizol reagent. Amplification of the libraries took two PCR steps, and the second step added a second sample barcode plus Illumina TruSeq adapters. Sequencing of the libraries was done on an Illumina NovaSeq, producing 2 x 150 bp paired-end reads. In the original analysis: Demultiplexing of reads and collapsing into UMI-guided consensus sequences were performed with migec v1.2.7. Using mixcr v2.1.11, UMI consensuses were aligned to TRA and TRB V and J templates and then assembled into clonotypes. Clonotypes were classified as expanded or contracted when called significant by both edgeR and NoisET, with noise models trained on biological replicates. For edgeR calls, the thresholds were a false discovery rate-adjusted p below 0.01 and a log2 fold-change of 1. As an exploratory analysis of dynamics, max-normalized trajectories of the 1000 most abundant clonotypes were examined with PCA combined with hierarchical clustering. Separately sequenced CD4+ and CD8+ repertoires were used to assign the CD4 or CD8 phenotype of responding clones. Clones were called with MiXCR by TCRdb after fastp trimmed the public reads at Q25, and only in-frame beta chains were retained. CDR3 protein sequences are deduplicated, and each keeps its most common genes and DNA. It is TCRdb's table, rather than the study itself, that gives the V and J calls and clone size. This sample has about 130,000 distinct CDR3 sequences in its table, and about 6.5% of those were observed once. In total, the top ten clones hold around 2% of the sample.

PBMCs were isolated by Ficoll-Paque density gradient centrifugation. The CDR3, from cysteine to phenylalanine, totals 15 residues. The sequence is cut down to CDR3 DNA, 45 bases in frame from base 1. V loses 6 bases of germline sequence and J loses 1 base, and the interval between the two ends is 15 bases. Sequencing was performed on PBMCs or a T cell subset sorted from them (not recorded which). The chain couples TRBV12-3 or TRBV12-4 to TRBJ1-1; the D gene is perhaps TRBD1, from 5 matching bases. The sequence derives from an adult woman who had mild COVID-19 (a few samples of this study predate the infection). The sample titles of this study are shuffled in the database, so cell type and time point are left out; the donor was told from shared clones. The bases read TGTGCCAGCAGGACCAGGGTAGGGGAGAACACTGAAGCTTTCTTT. The encoded protein is CASRTRVGENTEAFF.